This record concerns one TCR beta chain sequence. Those enrolled, adults aged roughly 18 to 89 years, came from some 23 US areas. This sample is drawn from a study of blood T cell repertoires in COVID-19. The wider study: Samples taken during acute and convalescent COVID-19 were collected in the United States, Italy and Spain. T cells, B-cell-depleted T cells, or PBMCs provided the cDNA or gDNA that served as material.

Germline V gives CDR1 KGHSH, CDR2 LQKENI. There are 15 residues in the CDR3. V was shortened by 0 bases and J by 2 bases, with 8 bases between the two germline ends. Generated by immunoSEQ multiplex PCR, the TCRdb table keeps only in-frame clones and is missing some. The table lists under 250,000 clones, about four fifths of them singletons, with 3% to 3.5% in the top ten. The genes are TRBV18 and TRBJ2-1, with D possibly TRBD2 on 5 matching bases. Sequenced: PBMCs or T cells enriched from blood (not recorded which). This TCR was sampled from a woman aged 55-70 years who had recovered from COVID-19. For the CDR3, the DNA is TGTGCCAGCTCACCACCCGGGAACGCCTACAATGAGCAGTTCTTC. This sequence encodes CASSPPGNAYNEQFF.